The 21 T cell receptor beta chains below were found in one sample sequenced in a study of blood T cell repertoires in COVID-19 (TCRdb year 2020). Receptor amplification or capture employed the immunoSEQ multiplex PCR assay. Sourced from immuneACCESS, this table was stored by TCRdb with only in-frame sequences that have V and J called. A share of the clones is absent; for the studies checked, an unresolved V gene accounts for under half, and the remainder has no known explanation. In this sample the table shows 100,000 to 150,000 clones, around nine tenths of which occur a single time. Approximately 1.1% of the sample lies in the top ten. Sequences were obtained from peripheral blood. The receptors originated from a woman older than 75 with acute or convalescent COVID-19.

This chain's CDR3 is CASSLESAAGANVLTF. The CDR3 nucleotides are TGTGCCAGCAGCTTAGAGAGCGCAGCTGGGGCCAACGTCCTGACTTTC. The V call is TRBV7-2, the J call TRBJ2-6, with D unclear. This CDR3 has 16 amino acids. Germline loops: CDR1 SGHTA, CDR2 FQGNSA. V was clipped by 1 base and J by 2 bases, with 9 bases between them.

The table lists this clone with a count of one. The chain is built from TRBV7-2 and TRBJ2-7; perhaps TRBD2 as D (6 bases). The germline V and J ends were trimmed by 5 bases and 2 bases, with 13 bases remaining between them. The CDR3 totals 14 residues. Germline V gene data show CDR1 as SGHTA and CDR2 as FQGNSA. The DNA of the CDR3 is TGTGCCAGCAGCGGGGGACTGGCTCCCTACGAGCAGTACTTC. Its protein is CASSGGLAPYEQYF.

The rearrangement links TRBV9 to TRBJ1-6; tentatively, D is TRBD1 (6 bases). The CDR3 runs to 16 residues. V was trimmed by 4 bases and J by 6 bases, leaving 17 bases between them. Germline values: CDR1 SGDLS, CDR2 YYNGEE. CDR3 sequence reads: CASSPRRDTPNSPLHF. CDR3 nucleotide sequence: TGTGCCAGCAGCCCTAGACGGGACACACCTAATTCACCCCTCCACTTT.

This rearrangement joins TRBV28 to TRBJ1-6; D possibly corresponds to TRBD1 (6 bases). The CDR3 is 15 amino acids. Germline V gives CDR1 MDHEN, CDR2 SYDVKM. The V end was cut by 7 bases, the J end by 2 bases, with 12 bases between. CDR3 nucleotide sequence: TGTGCCAGCAAGCTCCAGGGGACCTATAATTCACCCCTCCACTTT. As protein: CASKLQGTYNSPLHF.

The chain is built from TRBV5-8 and TRBJ1-5; TRBD1 agrees at 11 bases. This CDR3 has 16 amino acids. From germline, CDR1 is SGHTS and CDR2 YDEGEE. The trim removed 6 bases at V and 6 bases at J, leaving 11 bases unmatched. The CDR3 DNA sequence: TGTGCCAGCAACAAAGATAGGGACAGGGGGACTCAGCCCCAGCATTTT. Translating it yields CASNKDRDRGTQPQHF.

The chain is built from TRBV7-9 and TRBJ2-5, with 9 bases identical to TRBD2. Germline V gene sequence: CDR1 SEHNR, CDR2 FQNEAQ (reference sequence). The CDR3 length is 14 residues. V lost 6 bases, J lost 5 bases, and 7 bases stayed unmatched. CDR3 DNA sequence: TGTGCCAGCAGGACCGGGACTAGCCGGGAGACCCAGTACTTC. It yields the protein CASRTGTSRETQYF. Using reference TRBV7-9 and TRBJ2-5 for the parts outside the CDR3, the full variable domain is DTGVSQNPRHKITKRGQNVTFRCDPISEHNRLYWYRQTLGQGPEFLTYFQNEAQLEKSRLLSDRFSAERPKGSFSTLEIQRTEQGDSAMYLCASRTGTSRETQYFGPGTRLLVL.

This chain joins TRBV18 and TRBJ1-1; D not resolved. The CDR3 has 14 residues. Looked up from germline, CDR1 is KGHSH and CDR2 is LQKENI. V lost 3 bases, J lost 3 bases, and 11 bases lay in between. This CDR3 is CASSPLAVYTEAFF. For the CDR3, the DNA is TGTGCCAGCTCACCCCTGGCAGTCTACACTGAAGCTTTCTTT.

V is TRBV27 and J is TRBJ2-1; TRBD1 matches at 8 bases. Losses at the gene ends were 3 bases for V and 0 bases for J; bases not matched to a gene: 4. The CDR3 spans 16 residues. Germline V gene lookup returns CDR1 MNHEY and CDR2 SMNVEV (reference sequence). The CDR3 DNA reads TGTGCCAGCAGTTTTGGACAGGGCGGCTCCTACAATGAGCAGTTCTTC. It encodes CASSFGQGGSYNEQFF.

This clone was counted between two and nine times. This chain connects TRBV29-1 to TRBJ2-5, with D perhaps TRBD2 (6 bases). There are 15 residues in the CDR3. V gave up 4 bases and J gave up 5 bases, with 20 bases separating them. In germline, CDR1 is SQVTM, CDR2 ANQGSEA. The CDR3 reads CSVVVPSPGRETQYF. The CDR3 region has the DNA TGCAGCGTTGTTGTCCCGAGTCCGGGGAGGGAGACCCAGTACTTC.

CDR3 nucleotide sequence: TGTGCCAGCAGCAGTACAGGGTTTGAGCAGTACTTC. Its translation is CASSSTGFEQYF. The chain is built from TRBV7-6 and TRBJ2-7; D possibly corresponds to TRBD1 (6 bases). The CDR3 totals 12 residues. V shed 5 bases and J shed 7 bases, with 12 bases lying between them. From germline, CDR1 is SGHVS and CDR2 FNYEAQ.

The chain recombines TRBV2 with TRBJ2-4; possibly TRBD2 for D (6 bases). This CDR3 spans 19 amino acids. CDR1 and CDR2 (germline): SNHLY, FYNNEI. Trimming removed 6 bases from V and 5 bases from J, with 29 bases in between. The DNA for the CDR3 is TGTGCCAGCAGGGGGGGTCCGGGCCAAGAAAGAGACTCCCAAAACATTCAGTACTTC. Its translation: CASRGGPGQERDSQNIQYF.

V is TRBV12-3 or TRBV12-4 and J is TRBJ2-2; maybe TRBD1 (5 bases). The CDR3 totals 13 residues. The V gene lost 0 bases and the J gene lost 7 bases, with 6 bases spanning the gap. The CDR3 DNA is TGTGCCAGCAGTTTAGCGGGGCACGGGGAGCTGTTTTTT. Encoded protein: CASSLAGHGELFF.

This clone was counted only a few times. The chain combines TRBV25-1 with TRBJ2-7, with D perhaps matching TRBD2 (7 bases). Between the trimmed V and J ends, which lost 7 bases and 3 bases, there was a span of 16 bases. Germline CDR1 reads MGHDK; CDR2 reads SYGVNS. This CDR3 region has 14 residues. CDR3 DNA: TGTGCCAGCACTCCTCGGAGGGGGGGCTACGAGCAGTACTTC. Translating gives CASTPRRGGYEQYF.

The J gene is TRBJ1-5, the V gene TRBV3-1 (or the pseudogene TRBV3-2); D is undetermined. Per the germline V gene, CDR1 is LGHDT and CDR2 is YNNKEL (reference sequence). The CDR3 is 14 residues long. V was cut by 1 base and J by 4 bases, with 8 bases left in between. CDR3 DNA sequence: TGTGCCAGCAGCCAAGTAGGAGGGAATCAGCCCCAGCATTTT. Protein sequence: CASSQVGGNQPQHF.

The chain combines TRBV6-5 with TRBJ1-1; 7 positions match TRBD1. V shed 8 bases and J 1 base; nucleotides not matched to a gene: 4. This CDR3 comprises 13 residues. Germline assignment: CDR1 MNHEY and CDR2 SVGAGI. In DNA form, the CDR3 reads TGTGCCAGCGCCTGGACAGGGAACACTGAAGCTTTCTTT. Translated, it gives CASAWTGNTEAFF.

The chain links TRBV7-9 to TRBJ2-2; 12 bases map to TRBD2. Trimming cost V 5 bases and J 5 bases; bases outside gene matches: 6. The CDR3 extends over 16 amino acids. Germline V gene data show CDR1 as SEHNR and CDR2 as FQNEAQ (reference sequence). This chain's CDR3 is CASSQLAGGVTGELFF. In DNA form, the CDR3 reads TGTGCCAGCAGCCAACTAGCGGGAGGTGTTACCGGGGAGCTGTTTTTT.

This clone has a single count. DNA of the CDR3: TGTGCCAGCAGCGCCCCTGGACTAGCTATTGAGCAGTTCTTC. Translation: CASSAPGLAIEQFF. This chain joins TRBV7-9 and TRBJ2-1; 8 nucleotides align to TRBD2. This CDR3 region has 14 residues. The trim removed 5 bases at V and 9 bases at J, leaving 9 bases unmatched. Per germline, CDR1 SEHNR and CDR2 FQNEAQ (reference sequence).

The chain employs TRBV5-6 and TRBJ1-3; the D is unclear. The CDR3 runs 15 residues. V dropped 0 bases and J dropped 6 bases, with 13 bases sitting between them. Germline V gene lookup returns CDR1 SGHDT and CDR2 YYEEEE. The CDR3 DNA follows: TGTGCCAGCAGCTTGGTCCTAGGTTTAGAAAACACCATATATTTT. It codes for CASSLVLGLENTIYF. The whole variable domain, filled in from reference TRBV5-6 and TRBJ1-3, reads DAGVTQSPTHLIKTRGQQVTLRCSPKSGHDTVSWYQQALGQGPQFIFQYYEEEERQRGNFPDRFSGHQFPNYSSELNVNALLLGDSALYLCASSLVLGLENTIYFGEGSWLTVV.

This chain uses TRBV3-1 (or the pseudogene TRBV3-2) with TRBJ1-3; 12 bases line up with TRBD1. From germline, CDR1 is LGHDT and CDR2 YNNKEL (reference sequence). Losses at the gene ends were 8 bases for V and 0 bases for J; bases not matched to a gene: 2. CDR3 length: 15 residues. DNA of the CDR3: TGTGCCAGCCGGGACAGGGGGCTCTCTGGAAACACCATATATTTT. Protein sequence: CASRDRGLSGNTIYF.

The chain uses TRBV28 and TRBJ2-7; TRBD2 matches at 13 bases. This CDR3 has 18 amino acids. Germline V CDR1 and CDR2: MDHEN, SYDVKM. With 5 bases clipped from V and 4 bases from J, the junction kept 14 bases outside the gene matches. The CDR3 sequence is CASSTDPGLAGVKYEQYF. Written as DNA, the CDR3 is TGTGCCAGCAGTACCGACCCAGGACTAGCGGGAGTTAAATACGAGCAGTACTTC.

This clone was seen only once. This chain connects TRBV5-1 to TRBJ2-5, with D perhaps matching TRBD1 (5 bases). Trimming shortened V by 0 bases and J by 4 bases, and 10 bases separated the two germline ends. Germline CDR1 and CDR2: SGHRS and YFSETQ. CDR3 size: 14 residues. CDR3 residues: CASSLGQGGETQYF. CDR3 sequence (DNA): TGCGCCAGCAGCTTGGGGCAGGGCGGAGAGACCCAGTACTTC.